The 21 T cell receptor beta chains given below trace back to one sample, sequenced in a study of blood T cell repertoires in COVID-19. Profiled with immunoSEQ multiplex PCR; TCRdb holds only in-frame clones, not every one. Of about 110,000 clones in the sample, approximately 84% were seen once. The sample consisted of peripheral blood. Source of these receptors: a woman in her sixties or seventies with acute or convalescent COVID-19.

J is TRBJ1-1 and V is TRBV12-3 or TRBV12-4, with 8 bases that match TRBD1. The CDR3 contains 13 residues. V lost 5 bases to trimming and J lost 6 bases; unmatched junction nucleotides: 5. Written as DNA, the CDR3 is TGTGCCAGCAGTCTCCTACAGGGGGCTGAAGCTTTCTTT. This codes for CASSLLQGAEAFF.

The chain uses TRBV5-6 and TRBJ1-4; possible D gene TRBD1, 6 bases. V gave up 4 bases and J gave up 1 base, with 20 bases separating them. This CDR3 comprises 18 residues. The V gene's germline CDR1 is SGHDT and CDR2 YYEEEE. The DNA for the CDR3 is TGTGCCAGCAGCAACAGTGTCAGGGGACCAGGAACTAATGAAAAACTGTTTTTT. Protein sequence: CASSNSVRGPGTNEKLFF.

This chain joins TRBV6-5 and TRBJ1-1, with 7 bases fitting TRBD1. CDR3 length: 13 residues. The junction had 1 base not matched to a gene; V was cut back by 3 bases and J by 3 bases. CDR1 is MNHEY, CDR2 SVGAGI, per germline. The CDR3 DNA follows: TGTGCCAGCAGTTATGACAGGGACACTGAAGCTTTCTTT. Translation: CASSYDRDTEAFF.

This clone has just one count. This chain uses TRBV7-9 with TRBJ2-5; D may be TRBD2 (5 bases). The V end lost 5 bases, the J end lost 3 bases, and 16 bases lay between the germline ends. This CDR3 has 15 amino acids. Germline V CDR1 and CDR2: SEHNR, FQNEAQ (reference sequence). CDR3 loop: CASSPVRGKEETQYF. CDR3 nucleotide sequence: TGTGCCAGCAGCCCCGTTCGAGGGAAGGAAGAGACCCAGTACTTC.

The chain recombines TRBV12-1 with TRBJ1-1. TRBV12-1 is assigned pseudogene status. This CDR3 contains 18 residues. The CDR3 sequence: CASSFVSDGTSQSTEAFF. The CDR3 DNA follows: TGTGCCAGCAGCTTTGTAAGCGATGGGACTTCTCAAAGCACTGAAGCTTTCTTT.

The chain couples TRBV5-6 to TRBJ2-7, with TRBD2 identical over 9 bases. The CDR3 is made up of 16 amino acids. Germline V CDR1 and CDR2: SGHDT, YYEEEE. Losses at the gene ends were 1 base for V and 2 bases for J; bases not matched to a gene: 7. The CDR3 DNA sequence: TGTGCCAGCAGCTTGTGGGTAGCGGGAGTCCCCTACGAGCAGTACTTC. Protein sequence: CASSLWVAGVPYEQYF.

The chain is built from TRBV30 and TRBJ1-2; 9 nucleotides match TRBD1. There are 13 residues in the CDR3. The germline CDR1 and CDR2 sequences are GTSNPN and SVGIG (reference sequence). Trimming at V came to 5 bases and at J to 7 bases, leaving 8 bases not matched to a gene. The CDR3 is CAWGGQGVSGYTF. DNA for the CDR3: TGTGCCTGGGGGGGACAGGGCGTGTCTGGCTACACCTTC.

The chain employs TRBV7-2 and TRBJ2-1, with a tentative D call TRBD1 (6 bases). The CDR3 totals 16 residues. Trimming pared 3 bases from V and 5 bases from J, leaving 17 bases between. The germline V gene has CDR1 SGHTA and CDR2 FQGNSA. This chain's CDR3 is CASSFQTGEVNNEQFF. In DNA form, the CDR3 reads TGTGCCAGCAGCTTCCAGACAGGAGAGGTAAACAATGAGCAGTTCTTC.

V usage is TRBV28 and J usage is TRBJ2-1; D remains ambiguous. CDR3 length: 12 amino acids. CDR1 MDHEN and CDR2 SYDVKM come from the germline V gene. V lost 6 bases to trimming and J lost 4 bases, with 7 bases between them. The CDR3 region has the DNA TGTGCCAGCAGCTCTGTGTACAATGAGCAGTTCTTC. Translating gives CASSSVYNEQFF.

V and J are TRBV6-5 and TRBJ2-1; unclear D gene. Trimming shortened V by 6 bases and J by 0 bases, and 12 bases separated the two germline ends. Germline lookup yields CDR1 MNHEY and CDR2 SVGAGI. CDR3 size: 15 residues. The DNA of the CDR3 is TGTGCCAGCAGGCTTGACACTGTCTCCTACAATGAGCAGTTCTTC. Translated, it gives CASRLDTVSYNEQFF.

With respect to this clone: The junction departs from the called germline gene at one end, perhaps through a read error. The chain combines TRBV7-9 with TRBJ2-7, with TRBD1 identical over 7 bases. The CDR3 is made up of 15 amino acids. The germline gives CDR1 SEHNR, CDR2 FQNEAQ (reference sequence). The CDR3 DNA follows: TGTGCCAGCAGGTTAGGAACAGGGGCGAACTACGAGCAGTACTTC. This translates into CASRLGTGANYEQYF.

The gene calls are TRBV5-1 and TRBJ2-5; the match to TRBD1 covers 7 bases. The CDR3 is 14 residues long. The V gene end was trimmed by 3 bases and the J gene end by 1 base; junction bases not matched to a gene: 3. CDR1 is SGHRS and CDR2 is YFSETQ in the germline V gene. CDR3 coding DNA: TGCGCCAGCAGCTCCGGGACAGTCCAAGAGACCCAGTACTTC. It yields the protein CASSSGTVQETQYF. Complete variable domain (other parts from reference TRBV5-1 and TRBJ2-5): KAGVTQTPRYLIKTRGQQVTLSCSPISGHRSVSWYQQTPGQGLQFLFEYFSETQRNKGNFPGRFSGRQFSNSRSEMNVSTLELGDSALYLCASSSGTVQETQYFGPGTRLLVL.

The chain's CDR3 is CASAAGPNQPQHF. The CDR3, as DNA: TGTGCCAGCGCCGCGGGCCCCAATCAGCCCCAGCATTTT. The chain has TRBV25-1 and TRBJ1-5; D is ambiguous. Germline CDR1 and CDR2: MGHDK and SYGVNS. Trimming took off 8 bases at V and 3 bases at J, with 11 bases between the two ends. This CDR3 contains 13 residues.

The gene calls are TRBV19 and TRBJ2-4; D is possibly TRBD1 (5 bases). This CDR3 is built from 16 residues. Germline V gene lookup returns CDR1 LNHDA and CDR2 SQIVND (reference sequence). V shed 4 bases and J shed 1 base, with 14 bases lying between them. The CDR3 sequence is CASSTWGVRAKNIQYF. The CDR3 nucleotides read TGTGCCAGTAGTACCTGGGGCGTCCGTGCCAAAAACATTCAGTACTTC. The full variable domain, completed using reference TRBV19 and TRBJ2-4, is DGGITQSPKYLFRKEGQNVTLSCEQNLNHDAMYWYRQDPGQGLRLIYYSQIVNDFQKGDIAEGYSVSREKKESFPLTVTSAQKNPTAFYLCASSTWGVRAKNIQYFGAGTRLSVL.

The genes are TRBV6-5 and TRBJ2-7, with unresolved D. The ends were cut back, 4 bases at V and 7 bases at J, with 8 bases in the middle. Germline V lookup: CDR1 MNHEY, CDR2 SVGAGI. The CDR3 consists of 11 residues. The CDR3 DNA reads TGTGCCAGCAGTTCCAACCTAGAGCAGTACTTC. Protein sequence: CASSSNLEQYF.

The rearrangement uses TRBV10-2 and TRBJ2-7, with D possibly being TRBD2 (6 bases). The ends were cut back, 0 bases at V and 5 bases at J, with 14 bases in the middle. The CDR3 length is 15 residues. Per germline, CDR1 WSHSY and CDR2 SAAADI. The CDR3 reads CASSESYGGWNEQYF. Here the CDR3 DNA reads TGCGCCAGCAGTGAGTCGTACGGGGGATGGAACGAGCAGTACTTC.

The V gene is TRBV19, the J gene TRBJ1-4; D possibly corresponds to TRBD1 (6 bases). The CDR3 has 14 residues. Germline V gene sequence: CDR1 LNHDA, CDR2 SQIVND (reference sequence). V lost 3 bases and J lost 6, with 11 bases in between. CDR3 residues: CASSIGRGDEKLFF. CDR3 nucleotide sequence: TGTGCCAGTAGTATCGGCAGGGGTGATGAAAAACTGTTTTTT. The full variable domain, completed using reference TRBV19 and TRBJ1-4, is DGGITQSPKYLFRKEGQNVTLSCEQNLNHDAMYWYRQDPGQGLRLIYYSQIVNDFQKGDIAEGYSVSREKKESFPLTVTSAQKNPTAFYLCASSIGRGDEKLFFGSGTQLSVL.

This clone occurred a few times. The same CDR3 can be traced to other DNA sequences in this sample. CDR3 DNA sequence: TGTGCCAGCAGTCAGGACAGGGAAACTGAAGCTTTCTTT. Its protein is CASSQDRETEAFF. V usage is TRBV2 and J usage is TRBJ1-1; 8 bases match TRBD1. CDR3 length: 13 amino acids. Germline V gene sequence: CDR1 SNHLY, CDR2 FYNNEI. V dropped 5 bases and J dropped 5; count of bases not matched to a gene: 4.

The chain joins TRBV2 to TRBJ1-1; no firm D call. V lost 6 bases to trimming and J lost 3 bases, with 8 bases between them. This CDR3 has 12 residues. Germline CDR1 SNHLY, CDR2 FYNNEI. The CDR3 nucleotides are TGTGCCAGCAGCTCACTGGACACTGAAGCTTTCTTT. This sequence encodes CASSSLDTEAFF. The full variable domain, completed using reference TRBV2 and TRBJ1-1, is EPEVTQTPSHQVTQMGQEVILRCVPISNHLYFYWYRQILGQKVEFLVSFYNNEISEKSEIFDDQFSVERPDGSNFTLKIRSTKLEDSAMYFCASSSLDTEAFFGQGTRLTVV.

This clone was observed a handful of times. The V and J genes are TRBV7-6 and TRBJ2-2; 7 nucleotides align to TRBD1. This CDR3 comprises 15 residues. Germline lookup yields CDR1 SGHVS and CDR2 FNYEAQ. V dropped 5 bases and J dropped 0; count of bases not matched to a gene: 3. CDR3 nucleotides: TGTGCCAGCAGCCAACAGGGGACGAACACCGGGGAGCTGTTTTTT. Residues: CASSQQGTNTGELFF.

This rearrangement joins TRBV6-5 to TRBJ2-7; a weak D match, TRBD2 (7 bases). The CDR3 loop spans 14 amino acids. Germline values: CDR1 MNHEY, CDR2 SVGAGI. V was shortened by 6 bases and J by 2 bases, with 14 bases between the two germline ends. The CDR3 protein is CASRTRGGPYEQYF. For the CDR3, the DNA is TGTGCCAGCAGGACCCGCGGGGGCCCCTACGAGCAGTACTTC.